This T cell receptor beta chain was recovered during a study of cytomegalovirus exposure and HLA in healthy donors. The primer mix had 60 Vbeta and 13 Jbeta primers. Sequencing was performed with immunoSEQ multiplex PCR; in TCRdb, only in-frame clones are kept and a portion is missing. The repertoire holds some 130,000 clones, with approximately 77% as singletons. Deletions cut 6 bases from V and 8 bases from J, with 16 bases between. This CDR3 has 13 amino acids. CDR1 MDHEN and CDR2 SYDVKM come from the germline V gene. The sequencing input was PBMCs. This TCR derives from a man under 40 in good health and CMV-seronegative. V is TRBV28 and J is TRBJ1-2, with D tentatively TRBD1 (6 bases). The CDR3 DNA is TGTGCCAGCAGATCCGGGACACTGGAAGGCTACACCTTC. It yields the protein CASRSGTLEGYTF.